Listed here is a single T cell receptor (beta chain). Its antigen remains unidentified. Qualities for individual bases were not recorded, and no much larger clone is one base off. The collaborating institutions used their own protocols to collect whole blood in K2EDTA tubes. For TCRbeta analysis, collaborator samples were shipped as frozen whole blood, as isolated PBMCs, or as DNA extracted from either sample type. The germline V gene sets CDR1 to SQVTM and CDR2 to ANQGSEA. V gives up 4 bases and J gives up 5 bases, and the segment between their germline ends measures 12 bases. Including the terminal cysteine and phenylalanine, the CDR3 comprises 13 residues. The kept DNA is CDR3 alone, 39 bases in frame from the first base. The immunoSEQ Assay, a bias-controlled multiplex PCR, was used to amplify TCRbeta CDR3 regions from genomic DNA. Per the source publication's procedure: The number of nucleated cells in each sample was estimated from the amplification of reference gene primers within the assay. Sequence reads were collapsed and filtered to measure the absolute abundance of every unique TCRbeta CDR3 rearrangement. Productive Simpson clonality was computed per sample as the square root of Simpson's diversity index over productive rearrangements. Not all clones reach the TCRdb copy of this immuneACCESS table, which keeps in-frame sequences only. Checked studies attribute under half of the gap to unresolved V genes and leave the rest unexplained. V and J calls plus clone size are reproduced from that table; the DNA served to infer D and trimming. The sample includes 75,000 or so clones, with 82% observed a single time. Approximately 39% of the sample comes from the top ten.

This sample was included in a study of blood T cell repertoires in COVID-19 (dated by TCRdb to about 2020). Study-level background: Collaborator samples came from the United States, Italy and Spain and covered acute and convalescent phases of COVID-19. Where available, HLA class I and class II types were taken from metadata supplied by the sample provider and were not determined by assay-based typing. The material from the prospective study consisted of cDNA or gDNA derived from T cells, B-cell-depleted T cells, or PBMCs. The sample metadata nearly always contained a de-identified subject ID, COVID-19 status, age in years and sex. Subjects who had been exposed to COVID-19, were actively infected with it, or had recovered from it provided the deeply sampled blood TCRbeta repertoires that made up the dataset. A freely available public database, intended as a resource for researchers studying the immune response to SARS-CoV-2, is where the repertoires were released. Samples were obtained from the ongoing ImmuneRACE study (first 160 participants) and from 1,254 subjects provided by 6 global collaborators. Overall results and qualifications from the work: How much clinical and demographic metadata was included differed by source and by participant, and the metadata was provided uncurated.

This clonotype originated in a woman in her 70s with acute or convalescent COVID-19. The sequenced sample was peripheral blood. The chain links TRBV29-1 with TRBJ1-5; TRBD1 is a weak D gene call, 6 bases matching. The CDR3 protein: CSVVGAGDQPQHF. At the DNA level, the sequence is TGCAGCGTTGTCGGGGCAGGGGATCAGCCCCAGCATTTT.